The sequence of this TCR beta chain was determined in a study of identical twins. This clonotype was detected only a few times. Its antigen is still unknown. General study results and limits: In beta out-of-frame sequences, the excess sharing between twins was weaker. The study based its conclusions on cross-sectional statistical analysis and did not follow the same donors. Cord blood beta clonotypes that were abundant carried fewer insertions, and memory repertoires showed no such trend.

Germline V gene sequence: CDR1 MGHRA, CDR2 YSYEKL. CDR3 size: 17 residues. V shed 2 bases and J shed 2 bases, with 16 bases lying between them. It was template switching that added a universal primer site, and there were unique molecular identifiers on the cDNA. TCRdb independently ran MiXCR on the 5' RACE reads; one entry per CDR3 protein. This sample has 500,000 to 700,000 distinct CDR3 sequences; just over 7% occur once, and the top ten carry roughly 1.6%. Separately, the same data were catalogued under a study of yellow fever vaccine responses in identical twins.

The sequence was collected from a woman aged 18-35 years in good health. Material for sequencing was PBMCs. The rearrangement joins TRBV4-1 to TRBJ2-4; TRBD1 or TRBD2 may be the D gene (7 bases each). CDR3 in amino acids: CASSQPRGGPTKNIQYF. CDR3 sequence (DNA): TGCGCCAGCAGCCAACCCAGGGGGGGGCCGACCAAAAACATTCAGTACTTC.